This T cell receptor beta chain was retrieved from a study of T cells in Graves' hyperthyroidism and ophthalmopathy. Patients were excluded because of uncontrolled infection, other autoimmune disease, pregnancy or lactation. This clonotype appeared a few times. The antigen is unknown. General study findings and limits: Ophthalmopathy and stable hyperthyroidism were separated by a 13 V-J model.

Amplification yielded TCR beta CDR3 regions, with RNA transcripts as the source. TCR CDR3 regions were first amplified by RT-PCR with HTBI primers. From the multiplex PCR reads, TCRdb called clonotypes with MiXCR, one entry per CDR3 protein. The table includes around 300,000 distinct CDR3 sequences, about 13% detected once. Losses at the gene ends were 5 bases for V and 9 bases for J; bases not matched to a gene: 7. In germline, CDR1 is KGHDR, CDR2 SFDVKD. The CDR3 is 15 residues long. The sequencing sample was made of blood. The chain carries TRBV24-1 and TRBJ2-1; 12 positions match TRBD2. This receptor was taken from a woman between 35 and 50 years old with Graves' ophthalmopathy. The CDR3 DNA sequence: TGTGCCACCAGTGGATCTAGCGGGAGGGGGGGTGAGCAGTTCTTC. Amino acids: CATSGSSGRGGEQFF.